This T cell receptor (beta chain) was recorded in a study of control samples from healthy donors and cancer patients. Trimming removed 2 bases from V and 0 bases from J; junction bases left unmatched: 1. Germline CDR1 and CDR2: MGHDK and SYGVNS. This CDR3 is built from 15 residues. Clones were sequenced by immunoSEQ multiplex PCR, and TCRdb holds only the in-frame ones, with some missing. This sample has approximately 100,000 clones, with 85% to 90% found just once. This clonotype was obtained from a man aged 30-40 years in good health. The chain employs TRBV25-1 and TRBJ1-5; 7 nucleotides agree with TRBD1. Sequenced input: blood. Here the CDR3 reads CASSEPGGSNQPQHF. The CDR3 bases are TGTGCCAGCAGTGAACCAGGGGGTAGCAATCAGCCCCAGCATTTT. Together with reference TRBV25-1 and TRBJ1-5, the CDR3 gives the full variable domain: EADIYQTPRYLVIGTGKKITLECSQTMGHDKMYWYQQDPGMELHLIHYSYGVNSTEKGDLSSESTVSRIRTEHFPLTLESARPSHTSQYLCASSEPGGSNQPQHFGDGTRLSIL.